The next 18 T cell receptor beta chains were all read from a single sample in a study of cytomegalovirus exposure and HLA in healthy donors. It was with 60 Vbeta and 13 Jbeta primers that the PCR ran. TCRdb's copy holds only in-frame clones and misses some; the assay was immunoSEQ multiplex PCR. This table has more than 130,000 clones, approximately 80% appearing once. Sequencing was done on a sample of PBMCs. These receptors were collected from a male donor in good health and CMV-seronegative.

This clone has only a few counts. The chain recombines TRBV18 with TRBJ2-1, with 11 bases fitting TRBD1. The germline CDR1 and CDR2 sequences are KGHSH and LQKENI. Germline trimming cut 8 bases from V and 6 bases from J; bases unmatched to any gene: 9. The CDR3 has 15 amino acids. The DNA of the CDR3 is TGTGCCAGCGCTAATTCCGGGACAGGGGGCAATGAGCAGTTCTTC. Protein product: CASANSGTGGNEQFF. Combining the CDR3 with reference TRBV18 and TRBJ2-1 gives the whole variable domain NAGVMQNPRHLVRRRGQEARLRCSPMKGHSHVYWYRQLPEEGLKFMVYLQKENIIDESGMPKERFSAEFPKEGPSILRIQQVVRGDSAAYFCASANSGTGGNEQFFGPGTRLTVL.

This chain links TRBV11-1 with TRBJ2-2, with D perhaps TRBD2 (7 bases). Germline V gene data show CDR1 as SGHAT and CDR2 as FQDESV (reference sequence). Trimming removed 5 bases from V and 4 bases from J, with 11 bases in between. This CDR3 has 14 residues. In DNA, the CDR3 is TGTGCCAGCAGCCCTAGGGGGGGCACCGGGGAGCTGTTTTTT. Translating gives CASSPRGGTGELFF.

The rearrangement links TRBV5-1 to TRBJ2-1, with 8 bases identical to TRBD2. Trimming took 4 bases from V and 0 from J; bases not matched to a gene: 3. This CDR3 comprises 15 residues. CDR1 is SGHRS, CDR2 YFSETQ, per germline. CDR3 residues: CASSAGGDSYNEQFF. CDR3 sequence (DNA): TGCGCCAGCAGCGCCGGGGGGGACTCCTACAATGAGCAGTTCTTC.

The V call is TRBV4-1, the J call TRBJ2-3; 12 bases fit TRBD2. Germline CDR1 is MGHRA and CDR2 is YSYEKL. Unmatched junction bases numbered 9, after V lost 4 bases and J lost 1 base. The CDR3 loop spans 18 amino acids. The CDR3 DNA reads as TGCGCCAGCAGCCTCGCGCTAGCGGGGGGGCCAGGCACAGATACGCAGTATTTT. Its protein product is CASSLALAGGPGTDTQYF.

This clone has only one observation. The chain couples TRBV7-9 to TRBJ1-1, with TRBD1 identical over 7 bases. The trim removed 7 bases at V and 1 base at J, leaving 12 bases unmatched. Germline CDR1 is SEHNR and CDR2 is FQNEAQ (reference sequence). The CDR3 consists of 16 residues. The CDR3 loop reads CASTLSTGTANTEAFF. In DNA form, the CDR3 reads TGTGCCAGCACCCTCTCGACCGGGACAGCGAACACTGAAGCTTTCTTT.

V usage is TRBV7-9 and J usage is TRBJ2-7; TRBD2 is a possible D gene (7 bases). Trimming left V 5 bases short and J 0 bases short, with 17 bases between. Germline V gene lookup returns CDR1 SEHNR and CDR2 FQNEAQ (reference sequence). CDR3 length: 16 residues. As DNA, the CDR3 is TGTGCCAGCAGCCCAGCCACGGGGGGCGGCTCCTACGAGCAGTACTTC. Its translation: CASSPATGGGSYEQYF.

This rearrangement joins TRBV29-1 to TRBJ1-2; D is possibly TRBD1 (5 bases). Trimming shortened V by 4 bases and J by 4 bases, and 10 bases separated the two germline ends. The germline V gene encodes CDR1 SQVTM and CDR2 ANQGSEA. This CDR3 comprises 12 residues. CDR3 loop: CSVGLQVYGYTF. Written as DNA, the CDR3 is TGCAGCGTTGGGTTACAGGTCTATGGCTACACCTTC.

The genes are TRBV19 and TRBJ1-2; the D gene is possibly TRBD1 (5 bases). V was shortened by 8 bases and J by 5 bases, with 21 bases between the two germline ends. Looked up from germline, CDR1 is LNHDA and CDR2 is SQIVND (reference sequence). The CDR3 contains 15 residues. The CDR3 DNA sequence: TGTGCCAGTCTACCGTTCGTCGGGGGGATTTATGGCTACACCTTC. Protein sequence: CASLPFVGGIYGYTF.

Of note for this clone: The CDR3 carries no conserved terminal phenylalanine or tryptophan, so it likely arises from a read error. The CDR3 DNA follows: TGTGCCAGCAGCTTAGGGATCTCTTCTAACTATGGCTACACCCTC. As protein: CASSLGISSNYGYTL. The rearrangement uses TRBV7-2 and TRBJ1-2, with D hard to call. The V end lost 1 base, the J end lost 0 bases, and 9 bases lay between the germline ends. The CDR3 has 15 residues. CDR1 is SGHTA, CDR2 FQGNSA, per germline.

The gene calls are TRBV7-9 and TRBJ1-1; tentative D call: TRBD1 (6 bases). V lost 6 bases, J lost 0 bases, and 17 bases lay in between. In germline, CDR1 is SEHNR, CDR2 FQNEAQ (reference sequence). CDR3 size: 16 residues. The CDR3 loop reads CASRYAGGRLNTEAFF. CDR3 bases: TGTGCCAGCAGATACGCCGGGGGGCGGTTGAACACTGAAGCTTTCTTT.

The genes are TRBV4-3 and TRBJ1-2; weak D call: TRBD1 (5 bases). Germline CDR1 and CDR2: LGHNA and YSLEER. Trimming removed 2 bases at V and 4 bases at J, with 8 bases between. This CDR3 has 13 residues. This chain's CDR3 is CASSQKGLYGYTF. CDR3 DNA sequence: TGCGCCAGCAGCCAAAAGGGGCTCTATGGCTACACCTTC.

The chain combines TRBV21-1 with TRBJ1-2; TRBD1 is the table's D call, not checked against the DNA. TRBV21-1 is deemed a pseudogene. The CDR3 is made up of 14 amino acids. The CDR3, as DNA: TGTGCCAGCCCAGGACAGCCGAGCTTCTATGGCTACACCTTC. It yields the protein CASPGQPSFYGYTF.

The DNA of the CDR3 is TGTGCCAGCAGTTACCGGGACAACAATGAGCAGTTCTTC. It codes for CASSYRDNNEQFF. The chain has TRBV6-5 and TRBJ2-1; a weak D match, TRBD1 (6 bases). Trimming took 2 bases from V and 5 from J, leaving 7 bases between them. The CDR3 spans 13 residues. Germline V CDR1 and CDR2: MNHEY, SVGAGI.

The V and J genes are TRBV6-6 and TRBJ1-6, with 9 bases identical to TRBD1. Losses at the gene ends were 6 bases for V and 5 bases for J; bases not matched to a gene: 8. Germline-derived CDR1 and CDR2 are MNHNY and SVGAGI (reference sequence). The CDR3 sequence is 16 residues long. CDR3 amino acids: CASSPPGQGHNSPLHF. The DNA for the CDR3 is TGTGCCAGCAGCCCACCTGGACAGGGGCATAATTCACCCCTCCACTTT.

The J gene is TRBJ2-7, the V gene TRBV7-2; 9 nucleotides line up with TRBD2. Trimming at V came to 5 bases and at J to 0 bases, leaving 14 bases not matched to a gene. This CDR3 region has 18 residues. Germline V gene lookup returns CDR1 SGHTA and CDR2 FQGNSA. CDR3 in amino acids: CASSKGLAGARSSYEQYF. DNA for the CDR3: TGTGCCAGCAGCAAGGGGTTAGCGGGGGCCCGGAGCTCCTACGAGCAGTACTTC.

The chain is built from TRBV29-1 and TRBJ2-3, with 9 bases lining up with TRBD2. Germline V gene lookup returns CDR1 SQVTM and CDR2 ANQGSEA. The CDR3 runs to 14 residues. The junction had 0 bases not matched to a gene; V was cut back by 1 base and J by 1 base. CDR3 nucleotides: TGCAGCGTTGAAGGCGGGAGGGGCACAGATACGCAGTATTTT. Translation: CSVEGGRGTDTQYF.

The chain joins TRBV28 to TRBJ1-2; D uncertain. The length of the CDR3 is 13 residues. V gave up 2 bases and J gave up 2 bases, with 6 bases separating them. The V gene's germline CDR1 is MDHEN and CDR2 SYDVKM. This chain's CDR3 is CASSLLGNYGYTF. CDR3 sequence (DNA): TGTGCCAGCAGTTTACTAGGAAACTATGGCTACACCTTC.

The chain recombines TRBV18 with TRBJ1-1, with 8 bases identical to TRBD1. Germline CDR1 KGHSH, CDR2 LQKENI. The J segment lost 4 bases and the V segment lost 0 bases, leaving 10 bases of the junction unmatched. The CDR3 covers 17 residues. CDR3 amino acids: CASSPPNQGALGTEAFF. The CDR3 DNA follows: TGTGCCAGCTCACCACCGAATCAGGGGGCGCTGGGCACTGAAGCTTTCTTT.